This TCR beta chain was recovered during a study of T cells in Graves' hyperthyroidism and ophthalmopathy. What was amplified from RNA transcripts were TCR beta CDR3 regions. Using the HTBI primer set, a first-round RT-PCR was run on the TCR CDR3. TCRdb re-analysed the multiplex PCR reads in MiXCR, keeping a single row per CDR3 protein. The data contain fewer than 450,000 distinct CDR3 sequences, about a sixth of them singletons. This clonotype turned up a few times. Its antigen is unidentified. CDR1 and CDR2 (germline): ENHRY, SYGVKD. V gave up 2 bases and J gave up 6 bases; unmatched junction bases: 5. The CDR3 length is 15 residues. Study-level points and caveats: Most expanded thyroid clonotypes above 0.001 recurred in blood.

Diagnosing involved the use of clinical symptoms, serum thyroxine and TRAb, thyroid ultrasound and orbital computed tomography. Sample collection date corresponds to first hyperthyroidism diagnosis, prior to any ophthalmopathy symptoms. The sequencing input was blood. J is TRBJ1-5 and V is TRBV10-3, with 9 nucleotides matching TRBD1. The source is a woman aged 30 to 39 with Graves' hyperthyroidism that later progressed to Graves' ophthalmopathy. This CDR3 reads CAISETGGSSQPQHF. The CDR3 nucleotides read TGTGCCATCAGTGAGACAGGGGGCTCTAGTCAGCCCCAGCATTTT.